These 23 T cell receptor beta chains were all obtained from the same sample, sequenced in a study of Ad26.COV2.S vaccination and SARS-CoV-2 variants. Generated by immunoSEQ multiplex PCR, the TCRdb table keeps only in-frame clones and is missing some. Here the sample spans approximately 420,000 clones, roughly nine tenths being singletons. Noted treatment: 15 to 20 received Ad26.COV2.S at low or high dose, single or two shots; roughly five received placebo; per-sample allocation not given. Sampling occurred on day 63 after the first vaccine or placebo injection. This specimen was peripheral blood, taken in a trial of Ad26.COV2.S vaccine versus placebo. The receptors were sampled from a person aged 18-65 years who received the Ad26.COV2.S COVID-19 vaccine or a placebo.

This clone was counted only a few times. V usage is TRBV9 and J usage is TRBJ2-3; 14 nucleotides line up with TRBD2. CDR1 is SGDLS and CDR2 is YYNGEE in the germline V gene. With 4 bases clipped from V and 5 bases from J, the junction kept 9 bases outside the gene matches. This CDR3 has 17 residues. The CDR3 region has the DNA TGTGCCAGCAGCTTAAGACTAGCGGGGGGGCCGGTAGATACGCAGTATTTT. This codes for CASSLRLAGGPVDTQYF.

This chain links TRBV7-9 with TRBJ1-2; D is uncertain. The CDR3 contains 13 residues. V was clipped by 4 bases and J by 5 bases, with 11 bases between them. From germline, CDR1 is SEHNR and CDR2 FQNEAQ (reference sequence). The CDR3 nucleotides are TGTGCCAGCAGCTCCAACCCTGCTTATGGCTACACCTTC. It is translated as CASSSNPAYGYTF.

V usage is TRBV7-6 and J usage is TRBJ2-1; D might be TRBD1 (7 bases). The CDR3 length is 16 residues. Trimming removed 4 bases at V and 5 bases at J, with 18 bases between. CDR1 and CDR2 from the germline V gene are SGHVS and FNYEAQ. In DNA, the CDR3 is TGTGCCAGCAGCTCGGACGGGCAGGGGGGAGACAATGAGCAGTTCTTC. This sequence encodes CASSSDGQGGDNEQFF. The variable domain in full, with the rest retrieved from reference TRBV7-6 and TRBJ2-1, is GAGVSQSPRYKVTKRGQDVALRCDPISGHVSLYWYRQALGQGPEFLTYFNYEAQQDKSGLPNDRFSAERPEGSISTLTIQRTEQRDSAMYRCASSSDGQGGDNEQFFGPGTRLTVL.

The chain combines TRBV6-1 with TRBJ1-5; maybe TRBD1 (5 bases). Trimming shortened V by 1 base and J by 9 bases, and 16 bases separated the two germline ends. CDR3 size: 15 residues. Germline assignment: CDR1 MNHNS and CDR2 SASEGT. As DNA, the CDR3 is TGTGCCAGCAGTGAAGTGGGGACCGCCGTTCGGCCCCAGCATTTT. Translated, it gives CASSEVGTAVRPQHF.

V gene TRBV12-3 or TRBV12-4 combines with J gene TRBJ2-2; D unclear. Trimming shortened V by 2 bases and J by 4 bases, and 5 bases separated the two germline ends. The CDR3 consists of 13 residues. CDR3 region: CASSLYSTGELFF. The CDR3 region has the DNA TGTGCCAGCAGTTTATACAGCACCGGGGAGCTGTTTTTT.

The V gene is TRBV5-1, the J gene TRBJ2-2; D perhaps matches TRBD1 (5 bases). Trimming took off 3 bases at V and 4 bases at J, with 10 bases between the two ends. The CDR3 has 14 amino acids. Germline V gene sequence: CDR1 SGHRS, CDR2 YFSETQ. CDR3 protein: CASSSRDSTGELFF. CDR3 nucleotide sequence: TGCGCCAGCAGCTCCCGAGACAGCACCGGGGAGCTGTTTTTT.

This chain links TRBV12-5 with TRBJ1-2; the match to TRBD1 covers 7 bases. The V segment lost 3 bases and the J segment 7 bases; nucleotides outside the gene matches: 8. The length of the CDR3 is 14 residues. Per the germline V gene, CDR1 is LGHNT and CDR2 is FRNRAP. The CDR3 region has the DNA TGTGCTAGTGGTTTAGGTGACAGGGATGTTGGCTACACCTTC. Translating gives CASGLGDRDVGYTF.

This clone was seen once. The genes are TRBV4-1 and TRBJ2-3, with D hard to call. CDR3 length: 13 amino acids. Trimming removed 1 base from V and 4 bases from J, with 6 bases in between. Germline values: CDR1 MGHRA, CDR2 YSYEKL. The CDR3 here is CASSQVSSDTQYF. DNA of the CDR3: TGCGCCAGCAGCCAAGTCTCGTCAGATACGCAGTATTTT.

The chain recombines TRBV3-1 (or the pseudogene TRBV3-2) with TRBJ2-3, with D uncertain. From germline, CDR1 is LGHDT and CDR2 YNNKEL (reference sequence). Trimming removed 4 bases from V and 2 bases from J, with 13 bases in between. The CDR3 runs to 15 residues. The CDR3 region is CASSPSLGNTDTQYF. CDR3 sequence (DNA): TGTGCCAGCAGCCCAAGTCTGGGAAACACAGATACGCAGTATTTT.

The CDR3 nucleotides read TGTGCCAGCAGTGAACAGTCAACTAATGAAAAACTGTTTTTT. Protein sequence: CASSEQSTNEKLFF. V is TRBV2 and J is TRBJ1-4; D gene ambiguous. V lost 2 bases, J lost 0 bases, and 4 bases lay in between. This CDR3 has 14 amino acids. The germline gives CDR1 SNHLY, CDR2 FYNNEI. The full variable domain, its missing parts supplied by reference TRBV2 and TRBJ1-4, is EPEVTQTPSHQVTQMGQEVILRCVPISNHLYFYWYRQILGQKVEFLVSFYNNEISEKSEIFDDQFSVERPDGSNFTLKIRSTKLEDSAMYFCASSEQSTNEKLFFGSGTQLSVL.

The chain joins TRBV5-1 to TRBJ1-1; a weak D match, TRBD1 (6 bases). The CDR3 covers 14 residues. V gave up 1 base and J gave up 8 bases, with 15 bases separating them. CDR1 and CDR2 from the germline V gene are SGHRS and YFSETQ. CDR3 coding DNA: TGCGCCAGCAGCTTGCCCGAAGGGGGGCTGGAAGCTTTCTTT. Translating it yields CASSLPEGGLEAFF.

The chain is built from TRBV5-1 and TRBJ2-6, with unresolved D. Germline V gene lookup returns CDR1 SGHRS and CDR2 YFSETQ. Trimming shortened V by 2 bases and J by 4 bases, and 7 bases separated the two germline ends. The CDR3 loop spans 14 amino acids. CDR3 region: CASSLGPGANVLTF. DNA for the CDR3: TGCGCCAGCAGCTTAGGTCCCGGGGCCAACGTCCTGACTTTC.

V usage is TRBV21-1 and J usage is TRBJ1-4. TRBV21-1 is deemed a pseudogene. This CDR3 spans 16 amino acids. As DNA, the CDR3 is TGTGCCAGCAGCTCAAACCCCGGACGGGGAAATGAAAAACTGTTTTTT. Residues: CASSSNPGRGNEKLFF.

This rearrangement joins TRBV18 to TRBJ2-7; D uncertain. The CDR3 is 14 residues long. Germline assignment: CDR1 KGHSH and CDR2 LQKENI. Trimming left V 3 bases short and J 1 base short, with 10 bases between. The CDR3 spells CASSPHARSYEQYF. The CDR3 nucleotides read TGTGCCAGCTCACCCCATGCGCGATCCTACGAGCAGTACTTC. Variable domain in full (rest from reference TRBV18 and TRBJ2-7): NAGVMQNPRHLVRRRGQEARLRCSPMKGHSHVYWYRQLPEEGLKFMVYLQKENIIDESGMPKERFSAEFPKEGPSILRIQQVVRGDSAAYFCASSPHARSYEQYFGPGTRLTVT.

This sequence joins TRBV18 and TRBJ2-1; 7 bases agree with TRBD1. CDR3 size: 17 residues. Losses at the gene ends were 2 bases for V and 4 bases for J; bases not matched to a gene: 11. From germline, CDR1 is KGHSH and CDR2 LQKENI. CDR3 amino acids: CASSPNRGRGLYNEQFF. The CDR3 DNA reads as TGTGCCAGCTCACCAAACAGGGGTAGGGGCCTATACAATGAGCAGTTCTTC.

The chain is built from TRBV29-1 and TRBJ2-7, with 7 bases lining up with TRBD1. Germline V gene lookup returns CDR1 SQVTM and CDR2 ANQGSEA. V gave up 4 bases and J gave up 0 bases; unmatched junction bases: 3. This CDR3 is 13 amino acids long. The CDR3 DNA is TGCAGCGTTGGAGGACAGGACTCCTACGAGCAGTACTTC. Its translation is CSVGGQDSYEQYF.

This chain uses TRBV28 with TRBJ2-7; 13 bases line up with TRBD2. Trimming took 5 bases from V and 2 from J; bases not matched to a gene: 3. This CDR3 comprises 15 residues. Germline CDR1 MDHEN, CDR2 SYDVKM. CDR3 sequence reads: CASSPGTSGTYEQYF. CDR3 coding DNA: TGTGCCAGCAGTCCAGGGACTAGCGGGACCTACGAGCAGTACTTC. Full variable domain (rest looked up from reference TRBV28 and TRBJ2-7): DVKVTQSSRYLVKRTGEKVFLECVQDMDHENMFWYRQDPGLGLRLIYFSYDVKMKEKGDIPEGYSVSREKKERFSLILESASTNQTSMYLCASSPGTSGTYEQYFGPGTRLTVT.

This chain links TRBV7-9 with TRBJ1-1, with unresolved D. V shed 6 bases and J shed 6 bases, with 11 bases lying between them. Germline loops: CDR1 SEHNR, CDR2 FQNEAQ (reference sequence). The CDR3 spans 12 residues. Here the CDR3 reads CASSVWGSEAFF. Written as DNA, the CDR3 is TGTGCCAGCAGTGTTTGGGGATCTGAAGCTTTCTTT.

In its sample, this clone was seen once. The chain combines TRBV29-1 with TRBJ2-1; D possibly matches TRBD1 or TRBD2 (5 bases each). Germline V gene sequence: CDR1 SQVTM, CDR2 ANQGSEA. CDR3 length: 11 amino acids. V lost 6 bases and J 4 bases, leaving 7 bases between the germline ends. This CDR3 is CSVGAYNEQFF. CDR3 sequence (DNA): TGCAGCGTCGGGGCATACAATGAGCAGTTCTTC.

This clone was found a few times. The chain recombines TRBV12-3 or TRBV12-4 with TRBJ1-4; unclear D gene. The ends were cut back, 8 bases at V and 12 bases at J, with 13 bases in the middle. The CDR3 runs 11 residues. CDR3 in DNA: TGTGCCAGCGGCAGCTATAGGCAACTGTTTTTT. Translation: CASGSYRQLFF.

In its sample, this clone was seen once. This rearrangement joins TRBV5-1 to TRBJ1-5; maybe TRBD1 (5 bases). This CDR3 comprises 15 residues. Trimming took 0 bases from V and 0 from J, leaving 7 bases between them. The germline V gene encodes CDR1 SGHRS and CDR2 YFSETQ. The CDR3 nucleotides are TGCGCCAGCAGCTTGGTGGGGGATAGCAATCAGCCCCAGCATTTT. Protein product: CASSLVGDSNQPQHF.

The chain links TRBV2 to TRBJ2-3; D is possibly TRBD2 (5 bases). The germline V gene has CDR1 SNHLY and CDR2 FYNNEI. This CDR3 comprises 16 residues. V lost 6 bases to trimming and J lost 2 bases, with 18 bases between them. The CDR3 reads CASRDSATRLTDTQYF. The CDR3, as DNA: TGTGCCAGCAGGGACTCGGCTACCCGGCTCACAGATACGCAGTATTTT. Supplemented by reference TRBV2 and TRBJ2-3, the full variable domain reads EPEVTQTPSHQVTQMGQEVILRCVPISNHLYFYWYRQILGQKVEFLVSFYNNEISEKSEIFDDQFSVERPDGSNFTLKIRSTKLEDSAMYFCASRDSATRLTDTQYFGPGTRLTVL.

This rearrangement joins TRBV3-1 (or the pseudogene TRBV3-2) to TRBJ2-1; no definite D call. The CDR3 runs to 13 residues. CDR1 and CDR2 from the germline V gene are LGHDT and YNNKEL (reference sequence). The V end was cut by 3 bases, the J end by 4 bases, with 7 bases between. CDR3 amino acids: CASSQQAYNEQFF. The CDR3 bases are TGTGCCAGCAGCCAGCAGGCATACAATGAGCAGTTCTTC.